Presented here are 19 T cell receptor beta chains from one specimen sequenced in a study of T cell responses to AZD1222 COVID-19 vaccine. Assay: immunoSEQ multiplex PCR; the TCRdb copy retains only in-frame clones and omits some. This sample has 160,000 or so clones, with approximately 91% found just once. Sequences were derived from peripheral blood, sampled on day 0 of AZD1222 vaccination. The receptor set was obtained from an adult in good health.

The chain carries TRBV27 and TRBJ1-2; TRBD1 is a possible D gene (5 bases). The CDR3 sequence is 16 residues long. Trimming left V 2 bases short and J 6 bases short, with 19 bases between. CDR1 and CDR2 from the germline V gene are MNHEY and SMNVEV (reference sequence). Here the CDR3 DNA reads TGTGCCAGCAGTTTACGCCCGGGGACGCCACTGCATGGCTACACCTTC. Protein: CASSLRPGTPLHGYTF.

This clone has only one observation. V and J are TRBV6-6 and TRBJ2-7; possibly TRBD1 or TRBD2 for D (6 bases each). Germline CDR1 reads MNHNY; CDR2 reads SVGAGI (reference sequence). The CDR3 is 14 amino acids. Trimming left V 8 bases short and J 7 bases short, with 21 bases between. DNA for the CDR3: TGTGCCAGCTGGACGGGGGCAGCCTTGGGGGAGCAGTACTTC. As protein: CASWTGAALGEQYF.

In its sample, this clone was seen once. The rearrangement joins TRBV28 to TRBJ2-1; the D is unclear. V was shortened by 7 bases and J by 4 bases, with 14 bases between the two germline ends. Germline loops: CDR1 MDHEN, CDR2 SYDVKM. The CDR3 sequence is 14 residues long. In nucleotides, the CDR3 is TGTGCCAGCAAGGGTACACAAGAGTACAATGAGCAGTTCTTC. Translated, it gives CASKGTQEYNEQFF.

This chain joins TRBV7-2 and TRBJ2-5; D ambiguous. The germline V gene encodes CDR1 SGHTA and CDR2 FQGNSA. The CDR3 has 13 residues. V was pared by 0 bases and J by 1 base, with 3 bases between. For the CDR3, the DNA is TGTGCCAGCAGCTTAGCGCGCCAAGAGACCCAGTACTTC. This sequence encodes CASSLARQETQYF.

This sequence joins TRBV5-6 and TRBJ1-4; D gene unclear. The V end was cut by 3 bases, the J end by 8 bases, with 11 bases between. This CDR3 has 13 amino acids. Germline CDR1 SGHDT, CDR2 YYEEEE. The CDR3 DNA follows: TGTGCCAGCAGCTGGGCTGACAAGGAAAAACTGTTTTTT. Translated, it gives CASSWADKEKLFF.

The rearrangement joins TRBV28 to TRBJ2-7; 9 bases are a match to TRBD1. V shed 6 bases, J shed 4 bases, and the junction held 13 bases outside the gene matches. The CDR3 is 16 residues long. Looked up from germline, CDR1 is MDHEN and CDR2 is SYDVKM. CDR3 in DNA: TGTGCCAGCAGGGGGAGTGGGGGACAGGGTTGGTACGAGCAGTACTTC. Translating it yields CASRGSGGQGWYEQYF.

The table lists this clone with a count of one. The chain carries TRBV6-5 and TRBJ2-5, with 10 bases matching TRBD1. With V trimmed by 6 bases and J by 13 bases, 8 bases remained unmatched. Germline lookup yields CDR1 MNHEY and CDR2 SVGAGI. CDR3 length: 12 residues. CDR3 in amino acids: CASRGQGPAPYF. The CDR3 DNA follows: TGTGCCAGCAGGGGACAGGGGCCGGCGCCGTACTTC.

The chain employs TRBV28 and TRBJ1-3, with 7 positions matching TRBD1. This CDR3 comprises 16 residues. The V gene end was trimmed by 7 bases and the J gene end by 0 bases; junction bases not matched to a gene: 9. Per the germline V gene, CDR1 is MDHEN and CDR2 is SYDVKM. The CDR3 DNA sequence: TGTGCCAGCACCCCGGTGAGGACAGGCTCTGGAAACACCATATATTTT. Translating it yields CASTPVRTGSGNTIYF.

Only one count was recorded for this clone. The rearrangement joins TRBV27 to TRBJ2-6; no definite D call. CDR1 MNHEY and CDR2 SMNVEV come from the germline V gene (reference sequence). The length of the CDR3 is 15 residues. V lost 6 bases and J 1 base, leaving 10 bases between the germline ends. The CDR3 region is CASRLVASGANVLTF. CDR3 nucleotide sequence: TGTGCCAGCAGACTTGTTGCATCTGGGGCCAACGTCCTGACTTTC.

As DNA, the CDR3 is TGTGCCAGCAGTTCCGGGAGGGCGTTCGCTGAAGCTTTCTTT. Its translation is CASSSGRAFAEAFF. The chain carries TRBV6-6 and TRBJ1-1; D is ambiguous. Germline CDR1 and CDR2: MNHNY and SVGAGI (reference sequence). This CDR3 comprises 14 residues. V lost 4 bases and J lost 6, with 15 bases in between.

The V and J genes are TRBV18 and TRBJ2-7, with 10 nucleotides matching TRBD1. The CDR3 consists of 14 residues. Looked up from germline, CDR1 is KGHSH and CDR2 is LQKENI. The J segment lost 4 bases and the V segment lost 4 bases, leaving 4 bases of the junction unmatched. The CDR3 loop reads CASSLDRGPYEQYF. The CDR3 DNA follows: TGTGCCAGCTCACTCGACAGGGGGCCATACGAGCAGTACTTC.

The rearrangement uses TRBV27 and TRBJ2-2; D may match TRBD1 or TRBD2 (6 bases each). The germline CDR1 and CDR2 sequences are MNHEY and SMNVEV (reference sequence). V shed 7 bases and J shed 4 bases, with 16 bases lying between them. CDR3 length: 15 amino acids. The CDR3 is CASKGGQISTGELFF. CDR3 nucleotides: TGTGCCAGCAAGGGGGGACAAATTTCCACCGGGGAGCTGTTTTTT.

The chain links TRBV20-1 to TRBJ1-2; D gene unclear. This CDR3 contains 10 residues. CDR1 and CDR2 (germline): DFQATT, SNEGSKA (reference sequence). V was shortened by 5 bases and J by 8 bases, with 9 bases between the two germline ends. Here the CDR3 reads CSADTGGYTF. CDR3 DNA: TGCAGTGCTGACACTGGGGGCTACACCTTC.

V gene TRBV3-1 (or the pseudogene TRBV3-2) combines with J gene TRBJ1-6, with D hard to call. V was trimmed by 4 bases and J by 6 bases, leaving 16 bases between them. There are 16 residues in the CDR3. Germline values: CDR1 LGHDT, CDR2 YNNKEL (reference sequence). Here the CDR3 DNA reads TGTGCCAGCAGCCCCCCCGGGAACAGTCCTAATTCACCCCTCCACTTT. As protein: CASSPPGNSPNSPLHF.

The genes are TRBV7-3 and TRBJ2-1; D remains ambiguous. There are 14 residues in the CDR3. Trimming removed 2 bases at V and 4 bases at J, with 9 bases between. Germline CDR1 is SGHTA and CDR2 is FQGTGA. CDR3 region: CASSLYGVYNEQFF. In nucleotides, the CDR3 is TGTGCCAGCAGCTTATACGGAGTTTACAATGAGCAGTTCTTC.

The CDR3 spells CASSFGDSPLHF. The CDR3 coding sequence is TGTGCCAGCAGCTTTGGAGATTCACCCCTCCACTTT. The V gene is TRBV7-2, the J gene TRBJ1-6, with unresolved D. Germline values: CDR1 SGHTA, CDR2 FQGNSA. V was shortened by 3 bases and J by 8 bases, with 5 bases between the two germline ends. There are 12 residues in the CDR3. The variable domain in full, with the rest retrieved from reference TRBV7-2 and TRBJ1-6, is GAGVSQSPSNKVTEKGKDVELRCDPISGHTALYWYRQSLGQGLEFLIYFQGNSAPDKSGLPSDRFSAERTGGSVSTLTIQRTQQEDSAVYLCASSFGDSPLHFGNGTRLTVT.

The chain is built from TRBV19 and TRBJ1-1; 7 bases fit TRBD1. Per germline, CDR1 LNHDA and CDR2 SQIVND (reference sequence). V trimming: 5 bases; J trimming: 1 base; junction bases outside the gene matches: 7. This CDR3 region has 15 residues. The CDR3, as DNA: TGTGCCAGTAGTGTCAGAGCAGGGGGGAACACTGAAGCTTTCTTT. Encoded protein: CASSVRAGGNTEAFF.

V gene TRBV5-1 combines with J gene TRBJ2-3; the D is unclear. Germline V lookup: CDR1 SGHRS, CDR2 YFSETQ. V was cut by 6 bases and J by 0 bases, with 11 bases left in between. This CDR3 comprises 14 residues. In DNA form, the CDR3 reads TGCGCCAGCAATTGGTTGCCTAGCACAGATACGCAGTATTTT. Protein sequence: CASNWLPSTDTQYF.

The chain links TRBV12-3 or TRBV12-4 to TRBJ1-1, with D uncertain. Deletions cut 5 bases from V and 4 bases from J, with 5 bases between. This CDR3 comprises 11 residues. The CDR3 is CASSVGTEAFF. DNA for the CDR3: TGTGCCAGCAGTGTAGGCACTGAAGCTTTCTTT.